This T cell receptor beta chain was documented in a study of cytomegalovirus exposure and HLA in healthy donors. Notes on the study in general: Later analysis demonstrated an association between a missense DCLRE1C variant and TCR beta V- and J-gene trimming. Several of the most significant clusters appeared, in a later analysis, to be linked to common viral pathogens. TCR beta V segments were, for the most part, productive about 87% or about 30% of the time in an earlier analysis. A few CMV-associated chains proved CMV antigen-specific in vitro.

Researchers ran the PCR with 60 Vbeta and 13 Jbeta primers. Repertoires were generated with immunoSEQ multiplex PCR, while TCRdb's copy carries only in-frame clones and drops some. The sample contains roughly 100,000 clones, approximately 72% of which appear only once. V was clipped by 4 bases and J by 5 bases; unmatched bases: 3. CDR3 length: 13 residues. Germline-derived CDR1 and CDR2 are SGHTS and YDEGEE. The sample holds one count of this clone. The antigen is unknown. The source is a man younger than 40 in good health and CMV-seronegative. This chain uses TRBV5-8 with TRBJ2-4; 7 nucleotides line up with TRBD2. The sequencing sample was made of PBMCs. DNA for the CDR3: TGTGCCAGCAGCCCGGGACTACAAAACATTCAGTACTTC. Amino acids: CASSPGLQNIQYF.